The next 25 T cell receptor beta chains were all read from a single sample in a study of blood T cell repertoires in COVID-19. Repertoires were generated with immunoSEQ multiplex PCR, while TCRdb's copy carries only in-frame clones and drops some. The sample comprises roughly 410,000 clones, 75% to 90% of which are singletons, and less than 2% rests with the top ten. The sequencing sample was made of peripheral blood. These receptors were collected from a woman between 35 and 50 years old with COVID-19, enrolled during active disease.

The V call is TRBV4-3, the J call TRBJ2-3; 8 positions match TRBD1. J lost 0 bases, V lost 1 base, and 9 bases had no gene match. The CDR3 contains 18 residues. From germline, CDR1 is LGHNA and CDR2 YSLEER. The CDR3 protein is CASSQGTGRGSSTDTQYF. The CDR3 DNA reads as TGCGCCAGCAGCCAAGGGACAGGGCGGGGATCTAGCACAGATACGCAGTATTTT.

This clone was detected once. As DNA, the CDR3 is TGTGCCACCAGTGCCCCTAGCGGGAGAATGGACACCGGGGAGCTGTTTTTT. Its translation is CATSAPSGRMDTGELFF. The gene calls are TRBV24-1 and TRBJ2-2; TRBD2 aligns across 10 bases. CDR3 size: 17 residues. Germline loops: CDR1 KGHDR, CDR2 SFDVKD. The trim removed 5 bases at V and 3 bases at J, leaving 8 bases unmatched.

This chain connects TRBV2 to TRBJ1-6; 7 bases fit TRBD1. The CDR3 has 16 amino acids. Germline-derived CDR1 and CDR2 are SNHLY and FYNNEI. Trimming took 4 bases from V and 3 from J; bases not matched to a gene: 6. DNA for the CDR3: TGTGCCAGCAGTGCCGACAGGGTGGGCTATAATTCACCCCTCCACTTT. Encoded protein: CASSADRVGYNSPLHF.

This rearrangement joins TRBV19 to TRBJ2-7; D gene ambiguous. The CDR3 has 13 residues. Looked up from germline, CDR1 is LNHDA and CDR2 is SQIVND (reference sequence). V was clipped by 1 base and J by 1 base, with 5 bases between them. CDR3: CASSIAESYEQYF. CDR3 sequence (DNA): TGTGCCAGTAGTATAGCTGAGTCCTACGAGCAGTACTTC.

This clone was found a few times. The chain joins TRBV10-3 to TRBJ1-2; possible D gene TRBD1, 5 bases. The germline V and J ends were trimmed by 3 bases and 0 bases, with 8 bases remaining between them. The CDR3 sequence is 14 residues long. Germline loops: CDR1 ENHRY, CDR2 SYGVKD. The CDR3 loop reads CAISDREANYGYTF. CDR3 nucleotide sequence: TGTGCCATCAGTGACAGGGAGGCTAACTATGGCTACACCTTC.

V gene TRBV5-6 combines with J gene TRBJ1-2; D uncertain. The CDR3 spans 17 residues. CDR1 is SGHDT and CDR2 is YYEEEE in the germline V gene. The V end was cut by 2 bases, the J end by 4 bases, with 21 bases between. The CDR3 DNA follows: TGTGCCAGCAGCTTAAGAAGAAGGTTAAAAGCGACCTATGGCTACACCTTC. It yields the protein CASSLRRRLKATYGYTF.

The chain joins TRBV25-1 to TRBJ2-1; the match to TRBD1 covers 9 bases. The CDR3 spans 16 residues. The V gene end was trimmed by 6 bases and the J gene end by 2 bases; junction bases not matched to a gene: 8. The germline gives CDR1 MGHDK, CDR2 SYGVNS. CDR3 region: CASRTTGTGTYNEQFF. DNA of the CDR3: TGTGCCAGCAGAACAACCGGGACAGGGACCTACAATGAGCAGTTCTTC.

This clone was seen just once. J is TRBJ2-2 and V is TRBV5-1; 14 bases match TRBD2. Germline V gene lookup returns CDR1 SGHRS and CDR2 YFSETQ. This CDR3 comprises 17 residues. The ends lost 3 bases at V and 5 bases at J; junction bases unmatched: 6. This CDR3 reads CASSSGTSGSRTGELFF. The CDR3 DNA reads TGCGCCAGCAGCTCCGGGACTAGCGGGAGTAGAACCGGGGAGCTGTTTTTT.

The CDR3 is CASSLVFREAYGYTF. In DNA form, the CDR3 reads TGTGCCAGCAGCTTAGTTTTCAGGGAGGCGTATGGCTACACCTTC. V gene TRBV7-8 combines with J gene TRBJ1-2, with D possibly being TRBD1 (5 bases). CDR3 size: 15 residues. In germline, CDR1 is SGHVS, CDR2 FQNEAQ. Trimming took off 1 base at V and 5 bases at J, with 14 bases between the two ends. The whole variable domain, filled in from reference TRBV7-8 and TRBJ1-2, reads GAGVSQSPRYKVAKRGQDVALRCDPISGHVSLFWYQQALGQGPEFLTYFQNEAQLDKSGLPSDRFFAERPEGSVSTLKIQRTQQEDSAVYLCASSLVFREAYGYTFGSGTRLTVV.

CDR3 coding DNA: TGTGCCAGCAGCCTCTGGCGGACAGGGAATAATTCACCCCTCCACTTT. Its protein product is CASSLWRTGNNSPLHF. The V call is TRBV7-2, the J call TRBJ1-6; 8 nucleotides match TRBD1. Germline trimming cut 5 bases from V and 5 bases from J; bases unmatched to any gene: 8. Germline V lookup: CDR1 SGHTA, CDR2 FQGNSA. The CDR3 is 16 residues long.

V is TRBV28 and J is TRBJ2-7; TRBD2 might be the D (6 bases). Germline assignment: CDR1 MDHEN and CDR2 SYDVKM. This CDR3 contains 16 residues. Between the trimmed V and J ends, which lost 5 bases and 3 bases, there was a span of 20 bases. CDR3 sequence (DNA): TGTGCCAGCAGTCCCGACCTAGGTCGGGGGAACTACGAGCAGTACTTC. Translation: CASSPDLGRGNYEQYF.

The V gene is TRBV5-1, the J gene TRBJ1-1; 7 bases are shared with TRBD1. The J segment lost 6 bases and the V segment lost 4 bases, leaving 12 bases of the junction unmatched. Germline-derived CDR1 and CDR2 are SGHRS and YFSETQ. This CDR3 comprises 15 residues. The CDR3 spells CASSATGSGEPEAFF. The CDR3 DNA reads TGCGCCAGCAGCGCGACAGGGTCGGGGGAACCTGAAGCTTTCTTT.

This chain joins TRBV6-4 and TRBJ1-2, with 7 positions matching TRBD1. The CDR3 runs 14 residues. The V and J ends lost 6 bases and 3 bases, in that order; junction bases with no gene match: 7. CDR1 is MRHNA and CDR2 is SNTAGT in the germline V gene. CDR3 in DNA: TGTGCCAGCAGCCGACACCAGGGGGACTATGGCTACACCTTC. Amino acids: CASSRHQGDYGYTF.

This chain uses TRBV7-2 with TRBJ1-1; TRBD1 is a possible D gene (6 bases). Per germline, CDR1 SGHTA and CDR2 FQGNSA. Trimming removed 6 bases at V and 4 bases at J, with 21 bases between. The CDR3 sequence is 16 residues long. Written as DNA, the CDR3 is TGTGCCAGCAGATATGGGGCGGACAGTCGTTTCACTGAAGCTTTCTTT. This gives the protein CASRYGADSRFTEAFF.

This clone was counted once. V and J are TRBV19 and TRBJ2-5, with 14 bases that match TRBD2. The J segment lost 2 bases and the V segment lost 5 bases, leaving 4 bases of the junction unmatched. The V gene's germline CDR1 is LNHDA and CDR2 SQIVND (reference sequence). The CDR3 is made up of 16 amino acids. The CDR3 sequence: CASSPGLAGAQETQYF. The CDR3 nucleotides are TGTGCCAGTAGTCCGGGACTAGCGGGGGCACAAGAGACCCAGTACTTC.

The J gene is TRBJ2-3, the V gene TRBV2; 7 nucleotides agree with TRBD2. Germline V gene data show CDR1 as SNHLY and CDR2 as FYNNEI. The CDR3 totals 16 residues. V gave up 6 bases and J gave up 2 bases; unmatched junction bases: 11. CDR3 amino acids: CASRGYGGGHTDTQYF. CDR3 sequence (DNA): TGTGCCAGCAGGGGGTACGGCGGGGGTCACACAGATACGCAGTATTTT.

The chain has TRBV7-2 and TRBJ1-1; D remains ambiguous. Trimming left V 6 bases short and J 1 base short, with 12 bases between. Germline loops: CDR1 SGHTA, CDR2 FQGNSA. The CDR3 spans 14 residues. CDR3 coding DNA: TGTGCCAGCAGATCCGGACTTAGGAACACTGAAGCTTTCTTT. The encoded protein is CASRSGLRNTEAFF.

This chain connects TRBV4-3 to TRBJ1-2; tentative D call: TRBD1 (6 bases). Per the germline V gene, CDR1 is LGHNA and CDR2 is YSLEER. V was shortened by 0 bases and J by 3 bases, with 14 bases between the two germline ends. The CDR3 is 16 amino acids. The CDR3 bases are TGCGCCAGCAGCCAAGAAACTCGCAGGGGCTACTATGGCTACACCTTC. Translating it yields CASSQETRRGYYGYTF.

This sequence joins TRBV10-3 and TRBJ2-3; D is possibly TRBD2 (5 bases). The V end was cut by 8 bases, the J end by 3 bases, with 15 bases between. Germline V CDR1 and CDR2: ENHRY, SYGVKD. CDR3 length equals 14 residues. CDR3: CAIAPDEGTDTQYF. CDR3 in DNA: TGTGCCATCGCCCCCGATGAGGGAACAGATACGCAGTATTTT.

This chain connects TRBV6-6 to TRBJ2-7; D remains unclear. Trimming stripped 5 bases from V and 5 bases from J, with 7 bases between. Germline V CDR1 and CDR2: MNHNY, SVGAGI (reference sequence). This CDR3 has 11 amino acids. The CDR3 reads CASSRADEQYF. DNA of the CDR3: TGTGCCAGCAGTCGGGCCGACGAGCAGTACTTC.

The J gene is TRBJ2-3, the V gene TRBV4-2; 8 positions agree with TRBD2. CDR3 length equals 16 residues. Trimming at V came to 0 bases and at J to 4 bases, leaving 6 bases not matched to a gene. Germline values: CDR1 LGHNA, CDR2 YNFKEQ. The CDR3 spells CASSQDGGGTADTQYF. CDR3 nucleotide sequence: TGTGCCAGCAGCCAAGACGGCGGGGGGACCGCAGATACGCAGTATTTT.

This clone was detected only a few times. The chain carries TRBV30 and TRBJ2-1, with 8 bases identical to TRBD2. This CDR3 contains 17 residues. Germline CDR1 GTSNPN, CDR2 SVGIG (reference sequence). Trimming removed 1 base from V and 3 bases from J; junction bases left unmatched: 11. The CDR3 protein is CAWSAIYSGSGYNEQFF. The CDR3 nucleotides read TGTGCCTGGAGTGCGATCTACAGCGGGAGTGGCTACAATGAGCAGTTCTTC.

V and J are TRBV28 and TRBJ2-2; a weak D match, TRBD1 (6 bases). V lost 7 bases and J lost 6, with 24 bases in between. The germline CDR1 and CDR2 sequences are MDHEN and SYDVKM. The CDR3 spans 17 residues. The CDR3 spells CASIPSTGLSSPGELFF. Written as DNA, the CDR3 is TGTGCCAGCATCCCTTCGACAGGTCTATCATCCCCCGGGGAGCTGTTTTTT.

This clone was seen once. The chain combines TRBV20-1 with TRBJ2-3; D may be TRBD2 (6 bases). Germline V gene data show CDR1 as DFQATT and CDR2 as SNEGSKA (reference sequence). Deletions cut 3 bases from V and 4 bases from J, with 23 bases between. The CDR3 sequence is 17 residues long. CDR3 amino acids: CSASSTSSRQGPDTQYF. DNA for the CDR3: TGCAGTGCTAGTTCTACTAGCAGCCGGCAAGGCCCAGATACGCAGTATTTT.

The genes are TRBV6-5 and TRBJ2-1; TRBD1 might be the D (6 bases). The CDR3 consists of 15 residues. CDR1 MNHEY and CDR2 SVGAGI come from the germline V gene. Between the trimmed V and J ends, which lost 0 bases and 2 bases, there was a span of 8 bases. Here the CDR3 reads CASSYSGTTYNEQFF. The CDR3 DNA is TGTGCCAGCAGTTACTCTGGGACAACCTACAATGAGCAGTTCTTC.